This T cell receptor (beta chain) is from a study of Graves' ophthalmopathy and Graves' hyperthyroidism. This CDR3 region has 14 residues. Germline V gene data show CDR1 as SQVTM and CDR2 as ANQGSEA. Trimming cost V 4 bases and J 1 base, with 11 bases left between them. This clonotype has at least ten counts. The antigen is not known. Overall study results and limits: Most thyroid clonotypes expanded beyond 0.001 frequency were also found in blood.

The sequenced template was RNA, covering the TCR beta CDR3 region. HTBI primers were used in a first-round RT-PCR, which preceded a second-round multiplex PCR. TCRdb fed the multiplex PCR reads into MiXCR, producing one record per CDR3 protein. The sample has over a million distinct CDR3 sequences; about two fifths are singletons. The source is an adult man with Graves' hyperthyroidism. Sequencing was carried out using peripheral blood or thyroid tissue (not recorded which). The chain employs TRBV29-1 and TRBJ1-5, with D possibly TRBD1 on 6 matching bases. The CDR3 loop is CSVGEGGSNQPQHF. The CDR3 nucleotides are TGCAGCGTTGGCGAAGGGGGAAGCAATCAGCCCCAGCATTTT.